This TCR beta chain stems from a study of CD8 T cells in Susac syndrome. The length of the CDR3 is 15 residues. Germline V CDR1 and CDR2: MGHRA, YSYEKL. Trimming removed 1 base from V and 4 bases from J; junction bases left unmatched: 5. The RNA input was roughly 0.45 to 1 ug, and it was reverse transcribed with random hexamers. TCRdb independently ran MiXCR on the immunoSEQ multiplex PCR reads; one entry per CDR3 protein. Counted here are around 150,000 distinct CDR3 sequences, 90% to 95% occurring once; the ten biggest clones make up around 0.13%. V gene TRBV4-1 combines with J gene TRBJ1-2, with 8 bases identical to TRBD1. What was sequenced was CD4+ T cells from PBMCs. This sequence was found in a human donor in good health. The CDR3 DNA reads TGCGCCAGCAGCCAAGGCGGACAGGGAATCTATGGCTACACCTTC. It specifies CASSQGGQGIYGYTF.